This TCR beta chain originates from a study of T-cell reconstitution after alpha-beta-depleted transplantation in children. The TCRbeta library was prepared with unique molecular identifiers. TCRdb called the PCR reads again in MiXCR, with one record for every CDR3 protein. The sample lists 900,000 or so distinct CDR3 sequences, 15% to 20% seen once, with around 5.3% in the top ten. The CDR3 loop spans 15 amino acids. J lost 5 bases, V lost 4 bases, and 7 bases had no gene match. Germline loops: CDR1 SGHRS, CDR2 YFSETQ. The chain employs TRBV5-1 and TRBJ2-3; 10 bases fit TRBD2. This clonotype originated in a male patient younger than 18 who had a stem cell transplant for acute lymphoblastic leukemia, so the T cells may come from the graft donor. The material sequenced was PBMCs, mostly from graft donor cells, taken 360 days after TCRalphabeta/CD19-depleted stem cell transplant. The CDR3 sequence is CASSTLAGFKDTQYF. In DNA form, the CDR3 reads TGCGCCAGCAGCACACTAGCGGGATTCAAAGATACGCAGTATTTT.